This TCR beta chain was identified during a study of control samples from healthy donors and cancer patients. Trimming took 5 bases from V and 6 from J; bases not matched to a gene: 17. The CDR3 has 16 amino acids. Germline CDR1 SGHRS, CDR2 YFSETQ. Using immunoSEQ multiplex PCR, the repertoire was profiled, and TCRdb retains in-frame clones only, with some absent. The table lists 150,000 or so clones, 85% to 95% of them singletons. The V call is TRBV5-1, the J call TRBJ2-7, with 7 bases lining up with TRBD1. The sample was PBMCs. The source of this sequence is a man aged 60-69 years with colorectal cancer. CDR3 sequence (DNA): TGCGCCAGCAGTAAAGAACCGGGACAGCCTAATGTCGAGCAGTACTTC. It yields the protein CASSKEPGQPNVEQYF.